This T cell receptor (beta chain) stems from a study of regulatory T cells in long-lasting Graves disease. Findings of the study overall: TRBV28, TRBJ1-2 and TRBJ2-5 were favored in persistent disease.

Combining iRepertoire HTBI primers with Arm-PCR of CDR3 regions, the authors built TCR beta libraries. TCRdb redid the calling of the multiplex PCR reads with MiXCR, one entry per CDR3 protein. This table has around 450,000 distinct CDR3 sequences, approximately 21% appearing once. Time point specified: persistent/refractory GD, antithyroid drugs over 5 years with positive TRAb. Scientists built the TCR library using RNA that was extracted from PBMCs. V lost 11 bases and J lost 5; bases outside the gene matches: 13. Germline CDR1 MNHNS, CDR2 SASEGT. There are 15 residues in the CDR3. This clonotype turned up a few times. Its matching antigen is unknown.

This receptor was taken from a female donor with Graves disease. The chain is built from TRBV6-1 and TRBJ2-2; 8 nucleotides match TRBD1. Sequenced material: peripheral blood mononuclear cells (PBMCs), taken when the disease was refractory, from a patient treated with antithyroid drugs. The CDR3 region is CARFPGGSMTGELFF. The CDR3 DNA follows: TGTGCCCGTTTCCCAGGGGGCTCGATGACCGGGGAGCTGTTTTTT.